A selection of T cell receptor beta chains follows, all from one sample in a study of shared clonotypes between healthy human individuals. The table came from immunoSEQ multiplex PCR; TCRdb's copy has only in-frame clones and leaves some out. The profile covers approximately 240,000 clones, with about 65% appearing a single time and approximately 12% taken by the ten largest. The sample was memory CD4+ T cells sorted from blood. The receptors were gathered from a man younger than 40 in good health. The CDR3 runs from the conserved cysteine through the conserved F or W. Each record gives: V gene, clone size, D gene, J gene, CDR3 DNA, CDR3 protein. A D gene is named only where the DNA matches it firmly. Size is omitted from some rows. Given values are once, few, many or a class for expanded clones.

TRBV10-2	many	-	TRBJ2-3	TGCGCCAGGGGGGAAGGGATAGGAGATACGCAGTATTTT	CARGEGIGDTQYF
TRBV28	few	-	TRBJ2-1	TGTGCCAGCAGTCCTCTAGGCAGTGGCGGTATCAATGAGCAGTTCTTC	CASSPLGSGGINEQFF
TRBV28	-	-	TRBJ2-4	TGTGCCAGCAGTTTGATTGGGGCCAAAAACATTCAGTACTTC	CASSLIGAKNIQYF
TRBV28	-	-	TRBJ1-5	TGTGCCAGCAATAAGGGCGGCAGTCAGCCCCAGCATTTT	CASNKGGSQPQHF
TRBV5-6	-	-	TRBJ2-3	TGTGCCAGCAGCTTGACAGGGTCTTTCACAGATACGCAGTATTTT	CASSLTGSFTDTQYF
TRBV5-1	-	-	TRBJ2-2	TGCGCCAGCAGAGGCCTTCCCACAAGTGGGGAGCTGTTTTTT	CASRGLPTSGELFF
TRBV11-3	few	-	TRBJ2-7	TGTGCCAGCAGTTCCACAGACTACGAGCAGTACTTC	CASSSTDYEQYF
TRBV5-1	few	TRBD1	TRBJ2-1	TGCGCCAGCAGCTTGGCCCAGGGGGCCTACAATGAGCAGTTCTTC	CASSLAQGAYNEQFF
TRBV29-1	-	-	TRBJ2-6	TGCAGCGTTTTTGTGACACGCATACAAAGTCGGGCCAACGTCCTGACTTTC	CSVFVTRIQSRANVLTF
TRBV21-1	once	-	TRBJ2-3	TGTGCCAGCAGCAAAGTAGAGGGATTCACAGATACGCAGTATTTT	CASSKVEGFTDTQYF
TRBV28	-	-	TRBJ2-2	TGTGCCAGCAGTTTACCATTTCGGTCTGCGAACACCGGGGAGCTGTTTTTT	CASSLPFRSANTGELFF
TRBV27	-	-	TRBJ1-5	TGTGCCAGCAGACAGTATAGCAATCAGCCCCAGCATTTT	CASRQYSNQPQHF
TRBV28	-	-	TRBJ2-3	TGTGCCAGCAGTTACTACGACGCGCAGTATTTT	CASSYYDAQYF
TRBV29-1	few	TRBD1	TRBJ1-2	TGCAGCGTTGGCATAGGGGGCGACTATGGCTACACCTTC	CSVGIGGDYGYTF
TRBV11-2	many	-	TRBJ2-1	TGTGCCAGCAACAGCGTTCGTGGTTACAATGAGCAGTTCTTC	CASNSVRGYNEQFF
TRBV2	-	-	TRBJ1-1	TGTGCCAGCGGCGGGGGGGGTACGTTCAGCGCTGAAGCTTTCTTT	CASGGGGTFSAEAFF
TRBV19	-	-	TRBJ1-2	TGTGCCAGTAGTAACGGACGGCTCTATGGCTACACCTTC	CASSNGRLYGYTF
TRBV27	few	-	TRBJ2-7	TGTGCCAGCAGCCTCCTCGGGGGCGAGGACGAGCAGTACTTC	CASSLLGGEDEQYF
TRBV19	-	TRBD1	TRBJ1-5	TGTGCCAGTAGCAACTGGGACAGGGGAATTAGCAATCAGCCCCAGCATTTT	CASSNWDRGISNQPQHF
TRBV20-1	few	-	TRBJ2-1	TGCAGCCGTACAAAAGGGAATGAGCAGTTCTTC	CSRTKGNEQFF
TRBV11-2	-	-	TRBJ2-1	TGTGCCAGCAGCTTAGGAGCTAGTAGGAACAATGAGCAGTTCTTC	CASSLGASRNNEQFF
TRBV5-4	-	-	TRBJ2-3	TGTGCCAGCAGCGTGAAGCGGTCCACAGATACGCAGTATTTT	CASSVKRSTDTQYF
TRBV19	-	-	TRBJ2-7	TGTGCCAGTAGTACCACGCGGGGCTCCTACGAGCAGTACTTC	CASSTTRGSYEQYF
TRBV5-4	-	-	TRBJ2-7	TGTGCCAGCAGCTTGTCGGAAGGGGAGCAGTACTTC	CASSLSEGEQYF
TRBV19	many	TRBD2	TRBJ2-7	TGTGCCAGTAGTCACGGGGGGAGCTCCTACGAGCAGTACTTC	CASSHGGSSYEQYF
TRBV7-7	-	-	TRBJ2-3	TGTGCTAGCAGCAAATCCCCTTGGGGGGTCACAGATACGCAGTATTTT	CASSKSPWGVTDTQYF
TRBV1	-	-	TRBJ1-2	TGCACCAGCAGTGATCAAGTGCGAAAGACCTATGGCTACACCTTC	CTSSDQVRKTYGYTF
TRBV7-2	once	-	TRBJ1-2	TGTGCCAGCAGCTTAGAACCCCAACCGGGATCCTCCTTAGGCTACACCTTC	CASSLEPQPGSSLGYTF
TRBV25-1	-	-	TRBJ2-3	TGTGCCAGCACTTCATCAGGGAAAGATACGCAGTATTTT	CASTSSGKDTQYF
TRBV7-6	-	-	TRBJ2-1	TGTGCCAGCAGCCCGTCCGGGTACTACAATGAGCAGTTCTTC	CASSPSGYYNEQFF
TRBV28	-	-	TRBJ1-2	TGTGCCAGCAGTTCCCCTACGGTAGGGGGCTATGGCTACACCTTC	CASSSPTVGGYGYTF
TRBV10-3	-	-	TRBJ2-5	TGTGCCATCAGTGAGTCGCCCGATCCGAGGGAGACCCAGTACTTC	CAISESPDPRETQYF
TRBV28	once	-	TRBJ2-5	TGTGCCAGCAGTCCCCATGAGGGGGGTAAAGAGACCCAGTACTTC	CASSPHEGGKETQYF
TRBV9	-	TRBD1	TRBJ1-1	TGTGCCAGCAGCGTAGAAGGACAGGGGCCGTTGTTGGAAGCTTTCTTT	CASSVEGQGPLLEAFF
TRBV19	many	TRBD1	TRBJ1-1	TGTGCCAGTCGAACCCTACAGGGGTACACTGAAGCTTTCTTT	CASRTLQGYTEAFF
TRBV5-6	-	-	TRBJ2-3	TGTGCCAGCAGCTTGGCCAATAACGGGAGAGATACGCAGTATTTT	CASSLANNGRDTQYF